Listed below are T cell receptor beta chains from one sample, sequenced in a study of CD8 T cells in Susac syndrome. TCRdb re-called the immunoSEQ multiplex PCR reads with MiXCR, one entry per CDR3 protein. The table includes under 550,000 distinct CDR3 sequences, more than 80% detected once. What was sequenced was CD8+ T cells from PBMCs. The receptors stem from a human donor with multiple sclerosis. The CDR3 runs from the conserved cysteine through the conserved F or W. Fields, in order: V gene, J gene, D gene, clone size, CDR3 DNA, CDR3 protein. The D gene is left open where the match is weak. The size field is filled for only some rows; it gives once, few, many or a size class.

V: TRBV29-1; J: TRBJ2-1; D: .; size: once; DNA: TGCAGCAGCCAGACAGCGCAAGAGGCCAATGAGCAGTTCTTC; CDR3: CSSQTAQEANEQFF
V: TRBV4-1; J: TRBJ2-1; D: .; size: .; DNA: TGCGCCAGCAGCCAAGATCCGGAGGGAGATGAGCAGTTCTTC; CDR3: CASSQDPEGDEQFF
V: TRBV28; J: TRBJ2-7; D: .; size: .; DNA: TGTGCCAGCAGTCCGTCAGGGACATCCTACGAGCAGTACTTC; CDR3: CASSPSGTSYEQYF
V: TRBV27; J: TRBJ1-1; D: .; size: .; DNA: TGTGCCAGCGGAACAGACCGCACGGACACTGAAGCTTTCTTT; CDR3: CASGTDRTDTEAFF
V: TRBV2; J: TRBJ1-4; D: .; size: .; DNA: TGTGCCAGCAGTGTCTATTTGATTGACGGTGATGAAAAACTGTTTTTT; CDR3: CASSVYLIDGDEKLFF
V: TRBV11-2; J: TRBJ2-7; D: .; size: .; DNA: TGTGCCAGCAGCTTAGGAGCTGCCGAGCAGTACTTC; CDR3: CASSLGAAEQYF
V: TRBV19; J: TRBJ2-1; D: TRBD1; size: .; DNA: TGTGCCAGTAGTATTACAGGGGCAAATGAGCAGTTCTTC; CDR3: CASSITGANEQFF
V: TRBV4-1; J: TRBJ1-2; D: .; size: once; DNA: TGCGCCAGCAGCCAAGAGGGGGACGGCTACACCTTC; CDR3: CASSQEGDGYTF
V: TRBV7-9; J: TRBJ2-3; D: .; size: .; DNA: TGTGCCAGCAGACAACCTTCAGGCCTGAGTACGCAGTATTTT; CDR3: CASRQPSGLSTQYF
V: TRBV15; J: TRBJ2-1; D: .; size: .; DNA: TGTGCCACCAGCACCGAGGCAGGTAGTTCTGTAATGGGAGAGCAGTTCTTC; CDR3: CATSTEAGSSVMGEQFF
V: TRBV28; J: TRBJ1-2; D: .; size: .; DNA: TGTGCCAGCACACGCCCTTACAGGAGTGACTATGGCTACACCTTC; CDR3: CASTRPYRSDYGYTF
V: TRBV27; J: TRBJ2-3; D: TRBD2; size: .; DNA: TGTGCCAGCAGTCCACTCCTGGGACTAGCGGCCCTCACAGATACGCAGTATTTT; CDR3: CASSPLLGLAALTDTQYF
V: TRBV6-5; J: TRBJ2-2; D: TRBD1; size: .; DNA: TGTGCCAGCAGTTACTCGGGGACAGAGGCCGGGCCCGGGGAGCTGTTTTTT; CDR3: CASSYSGTEAGPGELFF
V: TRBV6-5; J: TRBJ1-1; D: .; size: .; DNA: TGTGCCAGCAGTTCGCCCCGAGGACAGCCAATGAACACTGAAGCTTTCTTT; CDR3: CASSSPRGQPMNTEAFF
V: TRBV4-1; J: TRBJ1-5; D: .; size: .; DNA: TGCGCCAGCAGCCAAGAACACAGCAATCAGCCCCAGCATTTT; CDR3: CASSQEHSNQPQHF
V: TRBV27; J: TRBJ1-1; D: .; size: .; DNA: TGTGCCAGCAGTTCCACCTTGACAGGTTGGACTGAAGCTTTCTTT; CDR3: CASSSTLTGWTEAFF
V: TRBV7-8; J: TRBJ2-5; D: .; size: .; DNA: TGTGCCAGCAGCTTAGTAGGGGACCATCTTGATAGGAGGGAGACCCAGTACTTC; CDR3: CASSLVGDHLDRRETQYF
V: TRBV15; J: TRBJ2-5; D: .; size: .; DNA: TGTGCCACCAGCACCAACCCGGGCCTTGAGACCCAGTACTTC; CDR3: CATSTNPGLETQYF
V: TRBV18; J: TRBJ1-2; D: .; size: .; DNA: TGTGCCAGCTCACCGCCGAGATCGAATCCCTATGGCTACACCTTC; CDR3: CASSPPRSNPYGYTF
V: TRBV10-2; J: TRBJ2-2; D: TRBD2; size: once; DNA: TGCGCCAGCACCCCTACTAGCGGGAGAACCACCGGGGAGCTGTTTTTT; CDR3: CASTPTSGRTTGELFF
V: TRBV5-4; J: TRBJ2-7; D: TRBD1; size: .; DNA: TGTGCCAGCAGCATGAGACAGGGGTCCTACGAGCAGTACTTC; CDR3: CASSMRQGSYEQYF
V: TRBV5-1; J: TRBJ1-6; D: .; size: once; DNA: TGCGCCAGCAGCTCCTCAATAGGGAATTCACCCCTCCACTTT; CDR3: CASSSSIGNSPLHF
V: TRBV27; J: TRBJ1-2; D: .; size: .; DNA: TGTGCCAGCAGTTTTACTCGGCAGGGCCTCCATGGCTACACCTTC; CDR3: CASSFTRQGLHGYTF
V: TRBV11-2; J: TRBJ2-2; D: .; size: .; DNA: TGTGCCAGCAGCTTCGTTCGAGGGACCGGGGAGCTGTTTTTT; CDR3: CASSFVRGTGELFF
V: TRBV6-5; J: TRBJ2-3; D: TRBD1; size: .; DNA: TGTGCCAGCAGTTACGCGGACAGGGGACATGATACGCAGTATTTT; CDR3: CASSYADRGHDTQYF
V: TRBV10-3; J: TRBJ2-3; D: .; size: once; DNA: TGTGCCATCAGTGCCGAAGGGGTATCCCAAACAGATACGCAGTATTTT; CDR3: CAISAEGVSQTDTQYF
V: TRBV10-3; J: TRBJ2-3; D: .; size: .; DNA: TGTGCCATCATGCCTTCGGTGCTAGCCCCAGATACGCAGTATTTT; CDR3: CAIMPSVLAPDTQYF
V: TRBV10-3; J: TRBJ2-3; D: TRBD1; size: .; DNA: TGTGCCATCAGCCTTGGACAGGCGAGCACAGATACGCAGTATTTT; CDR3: CAISLGQASTDTQYF
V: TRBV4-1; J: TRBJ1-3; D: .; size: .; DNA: TGCGCCAGCAGCCAAGAGGGACGTCTTGGAAACACCATATATTTT; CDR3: CASSQEGRLGNTIYF
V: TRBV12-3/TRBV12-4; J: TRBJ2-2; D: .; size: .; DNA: TGTGCCAGCAGCCCTTGGTCAGGAGGGAACACCGGGGAGCTGTTTTTT; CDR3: CASSPWSGGNTGELFF
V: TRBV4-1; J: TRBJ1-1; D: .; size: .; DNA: TGCGCCAGCAGCCAAGGTCCTATAACAGAAGCTTTCTTT; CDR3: CASSQGPITEAFF
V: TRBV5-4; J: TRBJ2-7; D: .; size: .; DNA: TGTGCCAGCGGCCCTGGTGAGAGGGGGGCCTACGAGCAGTACTTC; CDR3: CASGPGERGAYEQYF
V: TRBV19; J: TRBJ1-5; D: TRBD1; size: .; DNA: TGTGCCAGTAGTCCAACAGGGGGGGCCAATCAGCCCCAGCATTTT; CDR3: CASSPTGGANQPQHF
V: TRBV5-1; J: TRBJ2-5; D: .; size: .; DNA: TGCGCCAGCAGCGAGACGCAAGAGACCCAGTACTTC; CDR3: CASSETQETQYF
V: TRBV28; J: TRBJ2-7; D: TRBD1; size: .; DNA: TGTGCCAGCAGTTTAACCTCGACAGGGGGCTCCTACGAGCAGTACTTC; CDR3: CASSLTSTGGSYEQYF
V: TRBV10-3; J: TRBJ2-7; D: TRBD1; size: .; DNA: TGTGCCATCAGCGGGGACAGGGGGACCGACGAGCAGTACTTC; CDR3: CAISGDRGTDEQYF
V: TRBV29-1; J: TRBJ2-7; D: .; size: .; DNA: TGCAGCGCCCGTGAAGGGACGGGAGTAAAAGTGCAGTACTTC; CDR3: CSAREGTGVKVQYF